This T cell receptor (beta chain) was sequenced during a study of sequential checkpoint blockade in melanoma. This CDR3 spans 14 amino acids. From germline, CDR1 is MGHRA and CDR2 YSYEKL. The V gene end was trimmed by 0 bases and the J gene end by 5 bases; junction bases not matched to a gene: 2. In its sample, this clone was seen a few times. Repertoires were generated with immunoSEQ multiplex PCR, while TCRdb's copy carries only in-frame clones and drops some. The sample shows about 22,000 clones, around 25% of them seen only once. Indicated treatment: randomized to nivolumab then ipilimumab (arm A) or the reverse (arm B).

Specimen: tumor tissue (inferred from file names), collected from a patient given nivolumab and ipilimumab in sequence. This TCR was sampled from a human donor with melanoma. The rearrangement uses TRBV4-1 and TRBJ1-2, with 8 bases lining up with TRBD1. The CDR3 bases are TGCGCCAGCAGCCAAGACGGGACAGGATATGGCTACACCTTC. Translation gives CASSQDGTGYGYTF.